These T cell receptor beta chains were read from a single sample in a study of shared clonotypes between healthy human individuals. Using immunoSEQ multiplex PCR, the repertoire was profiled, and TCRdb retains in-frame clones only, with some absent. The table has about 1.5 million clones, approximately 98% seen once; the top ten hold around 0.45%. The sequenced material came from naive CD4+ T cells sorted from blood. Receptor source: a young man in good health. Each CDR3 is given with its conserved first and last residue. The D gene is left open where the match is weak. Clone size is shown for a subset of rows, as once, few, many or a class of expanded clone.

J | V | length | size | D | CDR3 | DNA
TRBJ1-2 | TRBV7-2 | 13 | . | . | CASSLGSSYGYTF | TGTGCCAGCAGCCTCGGGTCTTCATATGGCTACACCTTC
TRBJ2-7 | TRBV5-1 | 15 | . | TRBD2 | CASSLGTSVAYEQYF | TGCGCCAGCAGCTTGGGGACTAGCGTGGCCTACGAGCAGTACTTC
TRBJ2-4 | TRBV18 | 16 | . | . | CASSPGTGVAKNIQYF | TGTGCCAGCTCACCAGGAACCGGGGTGGCCAAAAACATTCAGTACTTC
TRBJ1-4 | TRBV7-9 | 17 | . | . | CASTNLQSEARSEKLFF | TGTGCCAGCACCAACCTACAAAGTGAAGCTAGGAGCGAAAAACTGTTTTTT
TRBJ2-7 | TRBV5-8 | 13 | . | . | CASSLTGSYEQYF | TGTGCCAGCAGCTTAACAGGGTCCTACGAGCAGTACTTC
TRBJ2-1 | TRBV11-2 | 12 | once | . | CASSPTQGPQFF | TGTGCCAGCAGCCCAACTCAGGGTCCCCAGTTCTTC
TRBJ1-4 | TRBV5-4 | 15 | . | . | CASSLAKAPLKELFF | TGTGCCAGCAGCTTGGCCAAGGCCCCTCTAAAAGAACTGTTTTTT
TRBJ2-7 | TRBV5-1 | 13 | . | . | CASNLDGVGEQYF | TGCGCCAGCAATCTTGATGGGGTGGGGGAGCAGTACTTC
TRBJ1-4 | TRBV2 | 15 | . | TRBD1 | CASRRQGGVYEKLFF | TGTGCCAGCAGAAGACAGGGAGGGGTATATGAAAAACTGTTTTTT
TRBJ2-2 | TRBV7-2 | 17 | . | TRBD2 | CASRPTSGRALGGELFF | TGTGCCAGCAGGCCGACTAGCGGGAGGGCCCTCGGCGGGGAGCTGTTTTTT
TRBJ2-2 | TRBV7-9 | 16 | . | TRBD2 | CASSPGREDPTGELFF | TGTGCCAGCAGTCCGGGACGGGAGGATCCCACCGGGGAGCTGTTTTTT
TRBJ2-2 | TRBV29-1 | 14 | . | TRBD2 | CSVRSGANTGELFF | TGCAGCGTTCGTAGCGGGGCGAACACCGGGGAGCTGTTTTTT
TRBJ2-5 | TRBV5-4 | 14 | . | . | CASSLKVRVETQYF | TGTGCCAGCAGCCTCAAAGTCAGGGTAGAGACCCAGTACTTC
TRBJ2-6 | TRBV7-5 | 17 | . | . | CARSLSPRKAGANVLTF | TGTGCCAGAAGCTTATCACCCAGGAAGGCTGGGGCCAACGTCCTGACTTTC
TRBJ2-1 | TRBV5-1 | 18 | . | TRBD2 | CASSLSFSGIIQSDEQFF | TGCGCCAGCAGCTTGAGTTTCAGCGGGATAATACAATCGGATGAGCAGTTCTTC
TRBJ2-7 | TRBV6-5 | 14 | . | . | CASSGAGTPRPQYF | TGTGCCAGCAGTGGGGCCGGGACACCACGGCCCCAGTACTTC
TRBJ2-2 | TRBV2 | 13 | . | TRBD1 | CASRETGAGELFF | TGTGCCAGCAGGGAAACAGGGGCCGGGGAGCTGTTTTTT
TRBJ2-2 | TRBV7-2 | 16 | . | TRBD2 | CASTKTGASGTGELFF | TGTGCCAGCACCAAAACTGGGGCTAGCGGTACCGGGGAGCTGTTTTTT
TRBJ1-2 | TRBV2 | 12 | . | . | CASTQETYGYTF | TGTGCCAGCACTCAGGAGACCTATGGCTACACCTTC
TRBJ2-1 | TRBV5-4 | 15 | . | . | CASSPPLMAYNEQFF | TGTGCCAGCAGCCCACCCCTCATGGCGTACAATGAGCAGTTCTTC
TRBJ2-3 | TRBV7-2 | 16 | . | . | CASSPWRDASTDTQYF | TGTGCCAGCAGCCCCTGGCGGGATGCCTCCACAGATACGCAGTATTTT
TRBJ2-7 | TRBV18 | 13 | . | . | CASSPLGVLEQYF | TGTGCCAGCTCCCCGTTGGGGGTTTTGGAGCAGTACTTC
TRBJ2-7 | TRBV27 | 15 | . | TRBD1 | CASSGPGTENYEQYF | TGTGCCAGCAGTGGTCCCGGGACAGAAAACTACGAGCAGTACTTC
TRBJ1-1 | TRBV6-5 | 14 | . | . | CASSYKVGSTEAFF | TGTGCCAGCAGTTATAAAGTGGGATCCACTGAAGCTTTCTTT